These T cell receptor beta chains were read from a single sample in a study of post-analysis software for immune sequencing data. TCRdb re-called the PCR reads with MiXCR, one entry per CDR3 protein. The repertoire has about 150,000 distinct CDR3 sequences, approximately 30% of them found once; the top ten carry more than 1.3%. The specimen was blood. These receptors were taken from a girl aged 5 to 17 with multiple sclerosis. The CDR3 runs from the conserved cysteine through the conserved F or W. D genes are given only for firm matches. The size of a clone is reported for some rows only, either as once, few or many, or as a class for expanded clones.

clone size	V gene	J gene	D gene	CDR3 DNA	CDR3 protein
-	TRBV3-1	TRBJ1-1	-	TGTGCCAGCAGCCATACGCGGGGCCGCCGCGAAGCTTTCTTT	CASSHTRGRREAFF
many	TRBV5-1	TRBJ2-3	TRBD2	TGCGCCAGCAGCTTACCGACTAGCGGGAGCTCAGATACGCAGTATTTT	CASSLPTSGSSDTQYF
-	TRBV9	TRBJ1-1	-	TGTGCCAGCAGCGTAGAGGGGAACACTGAAGCTTTCTTT	CASSVEGNTEAFF
-	TRBV4-1	TRBJ1-1	TRBD1	TGCGCCAGCAGCCGGATCGACAGGGCGAACACTGAAGCTTTCTTT	CASSRIDRANTEAFF
many	TRBV20-1	TRBJ2-1	TRBD2	TGCAGCATCGAGCGGGAGTACAATGAGCAGTTCTTC	CSIEREYNEQFF
many	TRBV6-5	TRBJ2-7	-	TGTGCCAGCAGTTACTCGTACCGAGACCAAGAGCAGTACTTC	CASSYSYRDQEQYF
many	TRBV29-1	TRBJ2-3	-	TGCAGCCTGCCGGGACATGACGGCACAGATACGCAGTATTTT	CSLPGHDGTDTQYF
few	TRBV24-1	TRBJ1-4	TRBD1	TGTGCCACCAGTGATACCGAGGGGGCCGGAGAAAAACTGTTTTTT	CATSDTEGAGEKLFF
few	TRBV28	TRBJ1-2	-	TGTGCCAGCACGTCACAGGGCCTCTATGGCTACACCTTC	CASTSQGLYGYTF
few	TRBV18	TRBJ1-2	TRBD1	TGTGCCAGCTCACCTGACAGGGGCTCAGGGCAGGATGGCTACACCTTC	CASSPDRGSGQDGYTF
few	TRBV6-6	TRBJ1-1	-	TGTGCCAGCAGTCTTGGTGGGGGGAAAACTGAAGCTTTCTTT	CASSLGGGKTEAFF
many	TRBV12-3/TRBV12-4	TRBJ2-7	TRBD2	TGTGCCAGCAGTTCCGGGGGAGGGTACGAGCAGTACTTC	CASSSGGGYEQYF
few	TRBV7-9	TRBJ1-2	-	TGTGCCAGCAGCTTAGACTCGAAACATTATGGCTACACCTTC	CASSLDSKHYGYTF
many	TRBV6-5	TRBJ2-7	-	TGTGCCAGCCGTGTCGGGTTTAGCTCCTACGAGCAGTACTTC	CASRVGFSSYEQYF
-	TRBV7-4	TRBJ1-4	TRBD1	TGTGCCAGCAGCTTATGGGCTGACAGGGGTCCCCCTATCGCTGAAAAACTGTTTTTT	CASSLWADRGPPIAEKLFF
-	TRBV12-3/TRBV12-4	TRBJ2-3	TRBD2	TGTGCCAACAGTTTGACTAGCGGGAGAACAGATGCGCAGTATTTT	CANSLTSGRTDAQYF
many	TRBV20-1	TRBJ2-1	TRBD1	TGCAGTCTAACACAGGGGGCTTCCTACAATGAGCAGTTCTTC	CSLTQGASYNEQFF
-	TRBV29-1	TRBJ1-4	-	TGCAGCGTTGCCCCACAGGCAACTAATGAAAAACTGTTTTTT	CSVAPQATNEKLFF
-	TRBV20-1	TRBJ2-7	-	TGCAGTGCTAGGACTGGGAAGAGCTCCTACGAGCAGTACTTC	CSARTGKSSYEQYF
few	TRBV7-3	TRBJ2-5	-	TGTGCCAGCAGCTTAAGGGATCTGAAACACCCACCTCTCGAGACCCAGTACTTC	CASSLRDLKHPPLETQYF
few	TRBV5-1	TRBJ1-4	TRBD1	TGCGCCAGCAGCCCGGAGACAGGGGAGGTCGATAATGAAAAACTGTTTTTT	CASSPETGEVDNEKLFF
many	TRBV28	TRBJ2-5	TRBD1	TGTGCCAGCAGTCCAGGGGGCCAGTGGCAAGAGACCCAGTACTTC	CASSPGGQWQETQYF
many	TRBV6-6	TRBJ2-1	-	TGTGCCAGCAGTCGGGACTACAATGAGCAGTTCTTC	CASSRDYNEQFF
few	TRBV12-3/TRBV12-4	TRBJ2-3	-	TGTGCCAGCAGTTTGCCGGGAGTCCGCACAGATACGCAGTATTTT	CASSLPGVRTDTQYF
few	TRBV20-1	TRBJ1-2	-	TGCAGTGCTGGAGGCGGGACTTCAGGAGTACATGGCTACACCTTC	CSAGGGTSGVHGYTF
few	TRBV7-2	TRBJ2-1	TRBD2	TGTGCCAGCAGCTTAGTATCGGCTAGCGGGAGGGAGCAGTTCTTC	CASSLVSASGREQFF
many	TRBV5-1	TRBJ2-7	-	TGCGCCAGCAGAAGCCAGACCCAGAGAGGCACCTACGAGCAGTACTTC	CASRSQTQRGTYEQYF
many	TRBV6-4	TRBJ2-1	TRBD1	TGTGCCAGCAGTGACCGGGACAGGGGGTCCAATGAGCAGTTCTTC	CASSDRDRGSNEQFF